This TCR beta chain was recorded in a study of blood T cell repertoires in COVID-19. The table came from immunoSEQ multiplex PCR; TCRdb's copy has only in-frame clones and leaves some out. The sample yields about 400,000 clones, about 88% seen once. J gave up 4 bases and V 4 bases, and 12 bases lay outside the gene matches. From germline, CDR1 is SGHNT and CDR2 YYREEE (reference sequence). There are 16 residues in the CDR3. Sequencing input: peripheral blood. The receptor was derived from a human donor in a cohort sampled during active COVID-19. The V gene is TRBV5-4, the J gene TRBJ2-7, with TRBD2 identical over 9 bases. CDR3 DNA sequence: TGTGCCAGCAGCACCGCCCCGGGACTAGCAGGTTACGAGCAGTACTTC. This gives the protein CASSTAPGLAGYEQYF.